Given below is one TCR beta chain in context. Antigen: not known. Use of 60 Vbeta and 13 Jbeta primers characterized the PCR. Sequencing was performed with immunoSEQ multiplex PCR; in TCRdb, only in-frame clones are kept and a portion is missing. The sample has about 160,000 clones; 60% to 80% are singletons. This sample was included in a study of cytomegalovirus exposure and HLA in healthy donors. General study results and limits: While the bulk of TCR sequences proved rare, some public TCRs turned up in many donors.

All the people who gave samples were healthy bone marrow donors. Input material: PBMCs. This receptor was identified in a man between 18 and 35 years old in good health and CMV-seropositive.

The CDR3 DNA sequence: TGTGCCAGTTTAGAGGCAGGGAAAGGGCCGATTGAAGCTTTCTTT. This gives the protein CASLEAGKGPIEAFF. The chain joins TRBV19 to TRBJ1-1, with a possible D match to TRBD1 (5 bases). Germline V CDR1 and CDR2: LNHDA, SQIVND (reference sequence). This CDR3 spans 15 amino acids. V was pared by 8 bases and J by 7 bases, with 23 bases between. Variable domain in full (rest from reference TRBV19 and TRBJ1-1): DGGITQSPKYLFRKEGQNVTLSCEQNLNHDAMYWYRQDPGQGLRLIYYSQIVNDFQKGDIAEGYSVSREKKESFPLTVTSAQKNPTAFYLCASLEAGKGPIEAFFGQGTRLTVV.